The source of this T cell receptor beta chain is a study of blood T cell repertoires in COVID-19. Overall study context: In each case, the material was cDNA or gDNA derived from T cells, B-cell-depleted T cells, or PBMCs.

This clone was detected only once. As originally analysed: Amplification of reference gene primers was used by the study to estimate nucleated cell counts. TCRdb's table, derived via immunoSEQ multiplex PCR, lists solely in-frame clones and lacks some. V and J calls and clone size follow that table, whereas D and trimming were derived from the DNA. The sample lists 150,000 to 200,000 clones; more than 75% were seen once. This CDR3 comprises 14 residues. Trimming left V 7 bases short and J 4 bases short, with 13 bases between. CDR1 and CDR2 from the germline V gene are SNHLY and FYNNEI. Membership in each cohort depended on participant-reported clinical history. Donors in Cohort 3 counted as recovered after two negative PCRs, clearance, or symptom resolution.

Sequenced: PBMCs or T cells enriched from blood (not recorded which). This sequence was found in a man aged 35-49 years who had recovered from COVID-19. The chain has TRBV2 and TRBJ1-4; D gene ambiguous. The CDR3 sequence: CASIGPDFNEKLFF. The CDR3 bases are TGTGCCAGCATTGGACCGGACTTTAATGAAAAACTGTTTTTT.